These T cell receptor beta chains were read from a single sample in a study of OX40 agonist ivuxolimab in advanced cancers. Using immunoSEQ multiplex PCR, the repertoire was profiled, and TCRdb retains in-frame clones only, with some absent. In the table there are 70,000 or so clones, 92% of which are singletons. The material was CD4+ or CD8+ T cells sorted from blood, obtained in a trial of the OX40 agonist ivuxolimab. These receptors originate from an adult with an advanced solid tumor such as melanoma, head and neck, liver or kidney cancer. Each CDR3 is given with its conserved first and last residue. D genes are given only for firm matches. The size entry is marked missing in some rows and otherwise reads once, few, many or a size class.

TRBJ1-1 | NA | TRBD1 | TRBV19 | TGTGCCAGTACCCAGGGCAGGGGGGTCCCTGAAGCTTTCTTT | CASTQGRGVPEAFF
TRBJ1-1 | few | NA | TRBV6-1 | TGTGCCAGCAGTGATGGGGTTTACACTGAAGCTTTCTTT | CASSDGVYTEAFF
TRBJ2-5 | once | NA | TRBV7-8 | TGTGCCAGCAGCTTCACTAGTGGTTGGGTGGAGACCCAGTACTTC | CASSFTSGWVETQYF
TRBJ2-1 | NA | NA | TRBV7-9 | TGTGCCAGCAGACTGGGTCACAATGAGCAGTTCTTC | CASRLGHNEQFF
TRBJ2-7 | NA | NA | TRBV11-2 | TGTGCCAGCAGCTTAGGGGGGGAACTCTACGAGCAGTACTTC | CASSLGGELYEQYF
TRBJ1-2 | NA | TRBD1 | TRBV6-6 | TGTGCCAGCAGTCGGGACAGGGACTTCTATGGCTACACCTTC | CASSRDRDFYGYTF
TRBJ2-7 | NA | NA | TRBV5-1 | TGCGCCAGCAGCTTGGGACAGGAGGATGGGCAGTACTTC | CASSLGQEDGQYF
TRBJ2-7 | NA | NA | TRBV11-3 | TGTGCCAGCAGCTTAGAGGGCAGAACCTACGAGCAGTACTTC | CASSLEGRTYEQYF
TRBJ2-7 | NA | TRBD1 | TRBV7-9 | TGTGCCAGCAGGCCCCGGGACAGGGCTTACGAGCAGTACTTC | CASRPRDRAYEQYF
TRBJ2-7 | NA | NA | TRBV7-6 | TGTGCCAGCAGCTACAGGGAAGGAGAGCAGTACTTC | CASSYREGEQYF
TRBJ2-7 | NA | TRBD1 | TRBV27 | TGTGCCAGCAGTCCGATGACAGGGCCCTACGAGCAGTACTTC | CASSPMTGPYEQYF
TRBJ2-1 | NA | TRBD1 | TRBV27 | TGTGCCAGCAGGCTGACAGGGGGCATCTACAATGAGCAGTTCTTC | CASRLTGGIYNEQFF
TRBJ2-6 | few | NA | TRBV7-8 | TGTGCCAGCAGCCTAAGACCCCGGGGCCAGGGGAAGGCTGGGGCCAACGTCCTGACTTTC | CASSLRPRGQGKAGANVLTF
TRBJ1-5 | NA | TRBD1 | TRBV4-2 | TGTGCCAGCAGCCTAACAGGGGGCGCCGGGGATCAGCCCCAGCATTTT | CASSLTGGAGDQPQHF
TRBJ2-1 | NA | TRBD1 | TRBV7-6 | TGTGCCAGCAGCTTACGGCCCCGACAGGGCTCCAATGAGCAGTTCTTC | CASSLRPRQGSNEQFF
TRBJ1-5 | NA | NA | TRBV7-6 | TGTGCCAGCAGCTTAGGAGGCAGGGAAGCGGGTCAGCCCCAGCATTTT | CASSLGGREAGQPQHF
TRBJ1-1 | NA | NA | TRBV11-2 | TGTGCCAGCAGCTCAGGAAGCCCTGAAGCTTTCTTT | CASSSGSPEAFF
TRBJ1-1 | few | NA | TRBV5-1 | TGCGCCAGCAGCGCGGATGGGGCGGGGACTGAAGCTTTCTTT | CASSADGAGTEAFF
TRBJ1-1 | few | NA | TRBV29-1 | TGCAGCGTGGAGGAGAACACTGAAGCTTTCTTT | CSVEENTEAFF
TRBJ2-7 | once | NA | TRBV11-2 | TGTGCCAGCAGCCCCGGGGGGCCTGCCTACGAGCAGTACTTC | CASSPGGPAYEQYF
TRBJ2-1 | once | NA | TRBV7-8 | TGTGCCAGCAGCTCGGACCTAGCGCGTCGCGTTGGGGATGAGCAGTTCTTC | CASSSDLARRVGDEQFF
TRBJ1-1 | once | NA | TRBV5-1 | TGCGCCAGCAGTCCCGGTGCCACTGAAGCTTTCTTT | CASSPGATEAFF
TRBJ2-1 | once | NA | TRBV11-3 | TGTGCCAGCAGCTTAGGGCACAATGAGCAGTTCTTC | CASSLGHNEQFF
TRBJ2-7 | NA | TRBD1 | TRBV7-6 | TGTGCCAGCAGCTTGATACAGGGGGCGTACGAGCAGTACTTC | CASSLIQGAYEQYF
TRBJ2-7 | NA | TRBD2 | TRBV15 | TGTGCCACCAGCAGCCGGGACTATCACTACGAGCAGTACTTC | CATSSRDYHYEQYF
TRBJ1-4 | NA | TRBD1 | TRBV18 | TGTGCCAGCGCAACAGGGGAGATGTATGAAAAACTGTTTTTT | CASATGEMYEKLFF
TRBJ2-7 | NA | TRBD1 | TRBV10-1 | TGCGCCAGCACCGCCGGGACAGAGTACTACGAGCAGTACTTC | CASTAGTEYYEQYF
TRBJ2-7 | NA | NA | TRBV13 | TGTGCCAGCAGCTCAAGGACAGTTAGCTCCTACGAGCAGTACTTC | CASSSRTVSSYEQYF
TRBJ1-1 | once | TRBD1 | TRBV12-5 | TGTGCTAGTGGCCCAGGGGGGGACACTGAAGCTTTCTTT | CASGPGGDTEAFF
TRBJ2-7 | NA | NA | TRBV9 | TGTGCCAGCAGCGCAGGGGACGGACCCTACGAGCAGTACTTC | CASSAGDGPYEQYF
TRBJ1-2 | NA | NA | TRBV5-6 | TGTGCCAGCACCTTTACTAATGACGGAACCTATGGCTACACCTTC | CASTFTNDGTYGYTF
TRBJ2-5 | NA | NA | TRBV18 | TGTGCCAGCTCACCACCTGGGGTCTCCCAAGAGACCCAGTACTTC | CASSPPGVSQETQYF
TRBJ1-1 | NA | NA | TRBV6-1 | TGTGCCACCAGAACGGTTTCTTTGAACACTGAAGCTTTCTTT | CATRTVSLNTEAFF
TRBJ2-1 | NA | TRBD1 | TRBV27 | TGTGCCAGCACTTCTCCCGGGACAGACTACAATGAGCAGTTCTTC | CASTSPGTDYNEQFF
TRBJ2-5 | NA | NA | TRBV13 | TGTGCCAGCAGCCTAGGACAGCAAGAGACCCAGTACTTC | CASSLGQQETQYF